The source of this T cell receptor (beta chain) is a study of blood T cell repertoires in COVID-19. Under the authors' procedure: Amplification from reference gene primers served as the basis for estimated nucleated cell counts. Sequencing was performed with immunoSEQ multiplex PCR; in TCRdb, only in-frame clones are kept and a portion is missing. V and J calls and clone size come straight from that table; D and trimming were deduced from the DNA. The sample yields approximately 60,000 clones, approximately 80% seen once. Germline assignment: CDR1 LNHDA and CDR2 SQIVND (reference sequence). There are 13 residues in the CDR3. V was clipped by 3 bases and J by 12 bases; unmatched bases: 8.

Sequenced input: peripheral blood. J is TRBJ1-1 and V is TRBV19; TRBD1 agrees at 9 bases. The clonotype originates from a woman aged 80 or over with acute or convalescent COVID-19. CDR3 sequence reads: CASSIATGGTTFF. In DNA, the CDR3 is TGTGCCAGTAGTATCGCGACAGGGGGAACGACTTTCTTT.